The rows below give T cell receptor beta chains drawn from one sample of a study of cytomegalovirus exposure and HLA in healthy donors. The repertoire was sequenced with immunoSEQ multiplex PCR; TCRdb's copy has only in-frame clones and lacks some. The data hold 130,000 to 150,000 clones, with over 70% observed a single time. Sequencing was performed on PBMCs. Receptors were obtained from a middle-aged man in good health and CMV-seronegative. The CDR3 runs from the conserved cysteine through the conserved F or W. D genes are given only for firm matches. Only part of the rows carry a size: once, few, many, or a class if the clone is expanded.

CDR3aa: CASTGLENTGELFF
CDR3nt: TGCGCCAGCACGGGACTAGAAAACACCGGGGAGCTGTTTTTT
v_gene: TRBV5-1
abundance: NA
j_gene: TRBJ2-2
d_gene: TRBD2

CDR3aa: CATDTGAGRQAFF
CDR3nt: TGTGCCACCGATACAGGGGCAGGGAGACAAGCTTTCTTT
v_gene: TRBV19
abundance: NA
j_gene: TRBJ1-1
d_gene: TRBD1

CDR3aa: CASCSGVAKNIQYF
CDR3nt: TGTGCCAGCTGCTCGGGGGTAGCCAAAAACATTCAGTACTTC
v_gene: TRBV6-5
abundance: NA
j_gene: TRBJ2-4
d_gene: NA

CDR3aa: CAWRTGVGYTF
CDR3nt: TGTGCCTGGAGGACAGGGGTCGGCTACACCTTC
v_gene: TRBV30
abundance: NA
j_gene: TRBJ1-2
d_gene: TRBD1

CDR3aa: CSVEGGDDKPLGYTF
CDR3nt: TGCAGCGTTGAAGGGGGGGATGACAAACCTCTGGGCTACACCTTC
v_gene: TRBV29-1
abundance: NA
j_gene: TRBJ1-2
d_gene: NA

CDR3aa: CASSKGPSNQPQHF
CDR3nt: TGTGCCAGTAGTAAGGGGCCTAGCAATCAGCCCCAGCATTTT
v_gene: TRBV19
abundance: NA
j_gene: TRBJ1-5
d_gene: NA

CDR3aa: CASSSGLAGGRETQYF
CDR3nt: TGTGCCAGCAGCTCGGGACTAGCGGGGGGGAGAGAGACCCAGTACTTC
v_gene: TRBV7-2
abundance: NA
j_gene: TRBJ2-5
d_gene: TRBD2

CDR3aa: CASSPQGRGTEAFF
CDR3nt: TGTGCCAGCAGCCCTCAGGGGCGCGGCACTGAAGCTTTCTTT
v_gene: TRBV27
abundance: NA
j_gene: TRBJ1-1
d_gene: NA

CDR3aa: CASSRGSSGEPYEQYF
CDR3nt: TGTGCCAGCTCACGTGGGTCTAGCGGGGAGCCCTACGAGCAGTACTTC
v_gene: TRBV18
abundance: NA
j_gene: TRBJ2-7
d_gene: TRBD2

CDR3aa: CASSSTQGEGYEQYF
CDR3nt: TGTGCCAGCAGCTCGACCCAGGGCGAAGGATACGAGCAGTACTTC
v_gene: TRBV5-4
abundance: NA
j_gene: TRBJ2-7
d_gene: NA

CDR3aa: CASTGDSGANVLTF
CDR3nt: TGTGCCAGCACAGGGGACTCTGGGGCCAACGTCCTGACTTTC
v_gene: TRBV6-5
abundance: once
j_gene: TRBJ2-6
d_gene: NA

CDR3aa: CASSTQTGVGEKLFF
CDR3nt: TGTGCCAGCAGCACTCAGACAGGGGTTGGAGAAAAACTGTTTTTT
v_gene: TRBV7-6
abundance: few
j_gene: TRBJ1-4
d_gene: TRBD1

CDR3aa: CASSDSPGQGNSPLHF
CDR3nt: TGTGCCAGCAGTGATTCCCCGGGACAGGGTAATTCACCCCTCCACTTT
v_gene: TRBV6-4
abundance: NA
j_gene: TRBJ1-6
d_gene: TRBD1

CDR3aa: CASSETSGGAETQYF
CDR3nt: TGTGCCAGCAGTGAGACTAGCGGGGGGGCCGAGACCCAGTACTTC
v_gene: TRBV6-1
abundance: many
j_gene: TRBJ2-5
d_gene: TRBD2

CDR3aa: CASTQAGRRNYGYTF
CDR3nt: TGTGCCAGCACCCAAGCGGGGCGGCGGAACTATGGCTACACCTTC
v_gene: TRBV28
abundance: NA
j_gene: TRBJ1-2
d_gene: NA

CDR3aa: CASSLQTGVVGNTIYF
CDR3nt: TGCGCCAGCAGCTTGCAGACAGGGGTAGTTGGAAACACCATATATTTT
v_gene: TRBV5-1
abundance: NA
j_gene: TRBJ1-3
d_gene: TRBD1

CDR3aa: CASSLSTTTGGLTQETQYF
CDR3nt: TGTGCCAGCAGTTTGTCAACAACGACAGGGGGCCTTACTCAAGAGACCCAGTACTTC
v_gene: TRBV28
abundance: NA
j_gene: TRBJ2-5
d_gene: TRBD1

CDR3aa: CATRGGASSYEQYF
CDR3nt: TGTGCCACCCGGGGAGGGGCCTCCTCCTACGAGCAGTACTTC
v_gene: TRBV10-3
abundance: NA
j_gene: TRBJ2-7
d_gene: TRBD2

CDR3aa: CASSPKTNTEAFF
CDR3nt: TGTGCCAGCTCACCAAAGACAAACACTGAAGCTTTCTTT
v_gene: TRBV18
abundance: NA
j_gene: TRBJ1-1
d_gene: NA

CDR3aa: CASSPGQNQPQHF
CDR3nt: TGTGCCAGCTCACCAGGCCAAAATCAGCCCCAGCATTTT
v_gene: TRBV18
abundance: few
j_gene: TRBJ1-5
d_gene: NA

CDR3aa: CASSLATSTDTQYF
CDR3nt: TGTGCCAGCAGCTTAGCTACTAGCACAGATACGCAGTATTTT
v_gene: TRBV7-2
abundance: NA
j_gene: TRBJ2-3
d_gene: NA

CDR3aa: CASSIRRDTEAFF
CDR3nt: TGTGCCAGTAGTATCCGGAGAGACACTGAAGCTTTCTTT
v_gene: TRBV19
abundance: NA
j_gene: TRBJ1-1
d_gene: NA

CDR3aa: CASSGQDRGLYSYTF
CDR3nt: TGTGCCAGCAGCGGACAGGACAGGGGCCTTTATAGCTACACCTTC
v_gene: TRBV9
abundance: NA
j_gene: TRBJ1-2
d_gene: TRBD1

CDR3aa: CASSPDRWLNEQFF
CDR3nt: TGTGCCAGCAGCCCGGACAGGTGGCTCAATGAGCAGTTCTTC
v_gene: TRBV7-2
abundance: NA
j_gene: TRBJ2-1
d_gene: TRBD1

CDR3aa: CASRKPGQGRAGANVLTF
CDR3nt: TGTGCCAGCAGGAAACCGGGACAGGGAAGGGCTGGGGCCAACGTCCTGACTTTC
v_gene: TRBV7-2
abundance: NA
j_gene: TRBJ2-6
d_gene: TRBD1

CDR3aa: CASSYSGGDHGYTF
CDR3nt: TGTGCCAGCAGTTACTCAGGGGGCGATCATGGCTACACCTTC
v_gene: TRBV6-5
abundance: NA
j_gene: TRBJ1-2
d_gene: TRBD1

CDR3aa: CASSLRASSGGGTDTQYF
CDR3nt: TGTGCCAGCAGTTTGAGGGCTAGTAGCGGTGGGGGCACAGATACGCAGTATTTT
v_gene: TRBV27
abundance: NA
j_gene: TRBJ2-3
d_gene: NA

CDR3aa: CASSLMFGGPQETQYF
CDR3nt: TGTGCCAGCAGCTTAATGTTCGGCGGGCCGCAAGAGACCCAGTACTTC
v_gene: TRBV7-2
abundance: NA
j_gene: TRBJ2-5
d_gene: NA

CDR3aa: CASSFPLAGGTLNTEAFF
CDR3nt: TGTGCCAGCAGTTTTCCCCTGGCAGGGGGAACACTGAACACTGAAGCTTTCTTT
v_gene: TRBV28
abundance: NA
j_gene: TRBJ1-1
d_gene: TRBD1

CDR3aa: CATSSRAGLGETQYF
CDR3nt: TGTGCCACCAGCTCTCGAGCCGGGTTGGGAGAGACCCAGTACTTC
v_gene: TRBV15
abundance: NA
j_gene: TRBJ2-5
d_gene: NA

CDR3aa: CASSVTDSYEQYF
CDR3nt: TGTGCCAGCAGCGTCACAGATAGCTACGAGCAGTACTTC
v_gene: TRBV9
abundance: NA
j_gene: TRBJ2-7
d_gene: NA

CDR3aa: CASSERVRGTDTQYF
CDR3nt: TGTGCCAGCAGTGAACGGGTTCGGGGCACAGATACGCAGTATTTT
v_gene: TRBV2
abundance: NA
j_gene: TRBJ2-3
d_gene: NA

CDR3aa: CASSQAPSASSGRIQETQYF
CDR3nt: TGCGCCAGCAGCCAAGCCCCCTCCGCTTCCAGCGGCCGAATTCAAGAGACCCAGTACTTC
v_gene: TRBV4-3
abundance: NA
j_gene: TRBJ2-5
d_gene: NA

CDR3aa: CASSLGGSNEKLFF
CDR3nt: TGTGCCAGCAGCTTAGGGGGCTCTAATGAAAAACTGTTTTTT
v_gene: TRBV7-8
abundance: NA
j_gene: TRBJ1-4
d_gene: NA

CDR3aa: CASSRGYRLFF
CDR3nt: TGTGCCAGCTCGCGAGGGTATAGACTGTTTTTT
v_gene: TRBV7-9
abundance: few
j_gene: TRBJ1-4
d_gene: NA

CDR3aa: CASSLAPSGGTGELFF
CDR3nt: TGTGCTAGCAGCTTAGCTCCTAGCGGGGGGACCGGGGAGCTGTTTTTT
v_gene: TRBV7-7
abundance: medium-sized
j_gene: TRBJ2-2
d_gene: TRBD2